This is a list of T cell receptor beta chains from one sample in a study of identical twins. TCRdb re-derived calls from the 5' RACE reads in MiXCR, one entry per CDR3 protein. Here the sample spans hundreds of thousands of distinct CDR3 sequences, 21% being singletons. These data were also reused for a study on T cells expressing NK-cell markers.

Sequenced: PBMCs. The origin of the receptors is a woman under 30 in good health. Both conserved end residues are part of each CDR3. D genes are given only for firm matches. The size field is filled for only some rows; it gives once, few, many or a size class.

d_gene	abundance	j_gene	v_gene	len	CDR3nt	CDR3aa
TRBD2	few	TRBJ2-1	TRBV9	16	TGTGCCAGCAGCGTCGGGACGGGAGGAATAAACAATGAGCAGTTCTTC	CASSVGTGGINNEQFF
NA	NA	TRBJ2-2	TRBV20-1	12	TGCAGTGCTAGAGACGCCACCGGGGAGCTGTTTTTT	CSARDATGELFF
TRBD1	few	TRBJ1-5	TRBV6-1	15	TGTGCCAGCCGACCGTCAGGGGGTAGTTATCAGCCCCAGCATTTT	CASRPSGGSYQPQHF
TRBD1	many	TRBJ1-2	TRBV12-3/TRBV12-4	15	TGTGCCAGCAGTCTCGGACAGGGGGCATTGAAGGGCTACACCTTC	CASSLGQGALKGYTF
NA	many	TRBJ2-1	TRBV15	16	TGTGCCACCAGCAGAGATTCAGGGGGGCCCTACAATGAGCAGTTCTTC	CATSRDSGGPYNEQFF
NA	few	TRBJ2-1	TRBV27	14	TGTGCCAGCAGTTTATTTCGGACGGGCAATGAGCAGTTCTTC	CASSLFRTGNEQFF
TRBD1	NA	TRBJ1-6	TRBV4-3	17	TGCGCCAGCAGCCAGGGACAGGCCGTAACCTATAATTCACCCCTCCACTTT	CASSQGQAVTYNSPLHF
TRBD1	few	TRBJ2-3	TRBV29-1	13	TGCAGCGCAGGGACAGACCTAATTGATACGCAGTATTTT	CSAGTDLIDTQYF
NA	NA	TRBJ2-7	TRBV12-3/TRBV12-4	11	TGTGCCAGCAGTGACCTGAGGGAGCAGTACTTC	CASSDLREQYF
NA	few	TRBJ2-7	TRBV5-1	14	TGCGCCAGCAGCTTGGGAGGAGATCGCTACGAGCAGTACTTC	CASSLGGDRYEQYF
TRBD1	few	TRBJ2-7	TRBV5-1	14	TGCGCCAGCAGCTCACAGGGGACCTACGACGAGCAGTACTTC	CASSSQGTYDEQYF
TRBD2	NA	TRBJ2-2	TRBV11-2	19	TGTGCCAGCAGCCCACTAGGCCTAGCGGGGGGGCCTAGCACCGGGGAGCTGTTTTTT	CASSPLGLAGGPSTGELFF
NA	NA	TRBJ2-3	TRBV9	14	TGTGCCAGCAGCGGGAGGGCGGTTATGGATACGCAGTATTTT	CASSGRAVMDTQYF
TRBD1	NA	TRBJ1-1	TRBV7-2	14	TGTGCCAGCAGCCCTGACAGGGGGCTCACTGAAGCTTTCTTT	CASSPDRGLTEAFF
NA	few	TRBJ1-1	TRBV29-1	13	TGCAGCGTTGTGGGACTTCGGAACACTGAAGCTTTCTTT	CSVVGLRNTEAFF
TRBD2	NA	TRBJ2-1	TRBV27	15	TGTGCCACAGTCCATAGCGGGGACTCCTACAATGAGCAGTTCTTC	CATVHSGDSYNEQFF
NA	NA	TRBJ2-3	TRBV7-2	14	TGTGCCAGCAGCCCTAGCCCACACACAGATACGCAGTATTTT	CASSPSPHTDTQYF
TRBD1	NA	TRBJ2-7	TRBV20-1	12	TGCAGCAGCCGGGACAGGGCGGACGAGCAGTACTTC	CSSRDRADEQYF
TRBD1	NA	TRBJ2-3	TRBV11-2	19	TGTGCCAGCAGCGGACAGGGACAAAATATAGATACTAGCACAGATACGCAGTATTTT	CASSGQGQNIDTSTDTQYF
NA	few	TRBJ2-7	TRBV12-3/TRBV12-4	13	TGTGCCAGCGCTGGGGGAAGCTCCTACGAGCAGTACTTC	CASAGGSSYEQYF
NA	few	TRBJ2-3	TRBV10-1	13	TGCGCCAGCAGTGAGACCTCATTGGGTACGCAGTATTTT	CASSETSLGTQYF
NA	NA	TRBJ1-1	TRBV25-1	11	TGTGCCAGCAAAATTAGGGATGAAGCTTTCTTT	CASKIRDEAFF
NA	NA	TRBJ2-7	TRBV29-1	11	TGCAGCGTTGAAGGAGTTTACGAGCAGTACTTC	CSVEGVYEQYF
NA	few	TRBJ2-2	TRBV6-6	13	TGTGCCAGCAGTTCCAGAGTGGCCGGGGAGCTGTTTTTT	CASSSRVAGELFF
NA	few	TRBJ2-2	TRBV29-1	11	TGCAGCGTGATTGACACCGGGGAGCTGTTTTTT	CSVIDTGELFF
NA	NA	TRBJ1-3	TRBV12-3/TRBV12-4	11	TGTGCCAGCCAGTCTGGAAACACCATATATTTT	CASQSGNTIYF
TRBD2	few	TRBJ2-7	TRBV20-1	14	TGCAGTGCTAGAGCCCCGGGAGGGCCCCACGAGCAGTACTTC	CSARAPGGPHEQYF
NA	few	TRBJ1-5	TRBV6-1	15	TGTGCCACCCGGGGAGAGTTGGCTAGCAATCAGCCCCAGCATTTT	CATRGELASNQPQHF
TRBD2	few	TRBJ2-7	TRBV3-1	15	TGTGCCAGCAGCCAAGATGAGGGCGGGAGCTACGAGCAGTACTTC	CASSQDEGGSYEQYF
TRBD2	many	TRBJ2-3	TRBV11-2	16	TGTGCCAGCAGCTCCCTAGCGGGATGGGGCGCAGATACGCAGTATTTT	CASSSLAGWGADTQYF
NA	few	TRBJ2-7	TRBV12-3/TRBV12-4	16	TGTGCCAGCAGTCCTGTTACGAGAGCCGGTCCCTACGAGCAGTACTTC	CASSPVTRAGPYEQYF
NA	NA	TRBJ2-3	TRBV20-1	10	TGCAGTTTTAACACAGATACGCAGTATTTT	CSFNTDTQYF
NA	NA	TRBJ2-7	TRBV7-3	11	TGTGCCAGCAGCGACGGTGGAGAGCAGTACTTC	CASSDGGEQYF
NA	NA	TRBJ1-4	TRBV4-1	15	TGCGCCAGCAGCCAATGGGGACAAGAAAATGAAAAACTGTTTTTT	CASSQWGQENEKLFF
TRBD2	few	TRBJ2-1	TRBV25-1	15	TGTGCCAGCAGTGAATGGCTAGCGGGAGCATCTGAGCAGTTCTTC	CASSEWLAGASEQFF
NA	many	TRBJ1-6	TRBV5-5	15	TGTGCCAGCAGCTTGGCCTGGACAGCAAATTCACCCCTCCACTTT	CASSLAWTANSPLHF
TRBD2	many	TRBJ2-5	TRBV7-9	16	TGTGCCAGCAGCTTCCTAAGGATAGCGGGAATGGAGACCCAGTACTTC	CASSFLRIAGMETQYF
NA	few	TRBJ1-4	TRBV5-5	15	TGTGCCAGCAGCTTAGGTCCACGAGGGGAGGAAAAACTGTTTTTT	CASSLGPRGEEKLFF
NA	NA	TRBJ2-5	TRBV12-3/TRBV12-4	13	TGTGCCAGCAGTTTGGACCGGGCGCGGACCCAGTACTTC	CASSLDRARTQYF
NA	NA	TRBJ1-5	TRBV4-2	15	TGTGCCAGCAGCCAAGATCTGTCAGGCTCCCAGCCCCAGCATTTT	CASSQDLSGSQPQHF